This TCR beta chain was sequenced in a study of shared clonotypes between healthy human individuals. The repertoire was sequenced with immunoSEQ multiplex PCR; TCRdb's copy has only in-frame clones and lacks some. The data hold about 2 million clones, with about 95% observed a single time. Concerning this clone itself: Its antigen is currently unknown. One junction end does not reproduce the germline sequence, and a read error may be involved.

Findings and limits, study-wide: The sampled material consisted only of blood, and tissue repertoires are likely to differ.

This CDR3 has 8 residues. Germline values: CDR1 SEHNR, CDR2 FQNEAQ (reference sequence). Naive CD8 cells comprised CD45RO-negative, CCR7-positively selected cells, excluding terminally differentiated effector memory CD45RA+ cells. This receptor was obtained from a man between 18 and 35 years old in good health. The chain carries TRBV7-9 and TRBJ1-1, with no clear D. Input material: naive CD8+ T cells sorted from blood. Here the CDR3 DNA reads TGTGCCAGCAGCCACGGGGTCTTT. It encodes CASSHGVF. Using reference TRBV7-9 and TRBJ1-1 for the parts outside the CDR3, the full variable domain is DTGVSQNPRHKITKRGQNVTFRCDPISEHNRLYWYRQTLGQGPEFLTYFQNEAQLEKSRLLSDRFSAERPKGSFSTLEIQRTEQGDSAMYLCASSHGVFGQGTRLTVV.